The clone carrying this T cell receptor beta chain was recorded a few times. The germline CDR1 and CDR2 sequences are SGHVS and FNYEAQ. V was cut by 2 bases and J by 2 bases, with 16 bases left in between. The CDR3 is 16 residues long. The data were obtained in a study of T-cell memory formation after mild COVID-19. One entry per CDR3 protein, called by TCRdb with MiXCR from the 5' RACE reads. Seen here are 300,000 to 350,000 distinct CDR3 sequences, just under 20% observed once, and the top ten hold approximately 21%. This chain connects TRBV7-6 to TRBJ2-7; D might be TRBD1 or TRBD2, each matching 5 bases. The source is a man aged 18-30 years who had mild COVID-19 (a few samples of this study predate the infection). Cell type and time point are not known. The sample comprised PBMCs or a T cell subset sorted from them (not recorded which). The CDR3 coding sequence is TGTGCCAGCAGCTTAACAGACAGAGGGGCACCCTACGAGCAGTACTTC. Protein product: CASSLTDRGAPYEQYF.